The 4 T cell receptor beta chains reported below all come from one sample, sequenced in a study of blood T cell repertoires in COVID-19. Libraries were prepared by immunoSEQ multiplex PCR; TCRdb keeps only in-frame clonotypes and omits some of them. The sample contains some 310,000 clones, almost 90% of which appear only once. The material sequenced was peripheral blood. The receptors were sampled from a woman aged 25 to 39 with COVID-19, enrolled during active disease.

V usage is TRBV28 and J usage is TRBJ2-7; TRBD1 is a possible D gene (7 bases). The CDR3 length is 13 residues. CDR1 is MDHEN and CDR2 is SYDVKM in the germline V gene. V lost 9 bases, J lost 10 bases, and 22 bases lay in between. Written as DNA, the CDR3 is TGTGCCAGTAGCCGGGACAGTATCGGGGGTCAGTACTTC. Its translation is CASSRDSIGGQYF.

The V gene is TRBV2, the J gene TRBJ1-5; TRBD1 is a possible D gene (6 bases). Germline V lookup: CDR1 SNHLY, CDR2 FYNNEI. The CDR3 sequence is 19 residues long. Trimming pared 2 bases from V and 0 bases from J, leaving 20 bases between. CDR3 nucleotide sequence: TGTGCCAGCAGTGAACAAAACACAGGGTGGGGGAATAGCAATCAGCCCCAGCATTTT. Residues: CASSEQNTGWGNSNQPQHF. The variable domain in full, completed from reference TRBV2 and TRBJ1-5, reads EPEVTQTPSHQVTQMGQEVILRCVPISNHLYFYWYRQILGQKVEFLVSFYNNEISEKSEIFDDQFSVERPDGSNFTLKIRSTKLEDSAMYFCASSEQNTGWGNSNQPQHFGDGTRLSIL.

This clone is a singleton in its sample. This rearrangement joins TRBV3-1 (or the pseudogene TRBV3-2) to TRBJ2-5; 11 nucleotides align to TRBD2. Germline CDR1 is LGHDT and CDR2 is YNNKEL (reference sequence). V was pared by 1 base and J by 4 bases, with 8 bases of the junction left unmatched. The CDR3 sequence is 17 residues long. CDR3 bases: TGTGCCAGCAGCCAAGGTCTAGCGGGAGGAGGTCGAGAGACCCAGTACTTC. Protein sequence: CASSQGLAGGGRETQYF.

This clone was seen only once. The V and J genes are TRBV29-1 and TRBJ2-1; 8 bases match TRBD2. The CDR3 has 17 amino acids. V was clipped by 4 bases and J by 6 bases; unmatched bases: 17. Germline-derived CDR1 and CDR2 are SQVTM and ANQGSEA. CDR3 nucleotide sequence: TGCAGCGTTGCGGGGGGGTTGGGGTCCCTTAGGGGCAATGAGCAGTTCTTC. Amino acid sequence: CSVAGGLGSLRGNEQFF.